The 22 T cell receptor beta chains given below trace back to one sample, sequenced in a study of T cell responses to AZD1222 COVID-19 vaccine (dated by TCRdb to the early 2020s). What the time point label conveys for this sample: baseline before first vaccination. This specimen's treatment or condition label, interpreted: meningococcal conjugate vaccine given as trial control. Library preparation employed the immunoSEQ multiplex PCR assay. Held by TCRdb, this immuneACCESS table contains in-frame sequences only and omits some clones. Under half of the omission traces to an unresolved V gene where checked; the cause of the rest is unknown. The sample table shows 120,000 or so clones, and roughly 91% are seen once. Clones ranked in the top ten supply about 4.2% of the sample. The starting material was peripheral blood, obtained on day 0 of MenACWY control vaccination. The receptors come from an adult in good health.

This chain links TRBV9 with TRBJ2-7; possibly TRBD2 for D (7 bases). The germline CDR1 and CDR2 sequences are SGDLS and YYNGEE. Trimming took off 4 bases at V and 4 bases at J, with 18 bases between the two ends. This CDR3 comprises 15 residues. CDR3 sequence: CASSPEGRGGYEQYF. In DNA form, the CDR3 reads TGTGCCAGCAGCCCCGAGGGGAGGGGGGGTTACGAGCAGTACTTC.

This clone has a single count. The rearrangement links TRBV15 to TRBJ1-6; no firm D call. CDR1 LNHNV and CDR2 YYDKDF come from the germline V gene (reference sequence). The CDR3 consists of 14 residues. Trimming pared 0 bases from V and 10 bases from J, leaving 10 bases between. CDR3 DNA: TGTGCCACCAGCAGAGATCACAGTCGGTCACCCCTCCACTTT. As protein: CATSRDHSRSPLHF.

The genes are TRBV11-2 and TRBJ2-1, with 7 bases fitting TRBD1. Germline lookup yields CDR1 SGHAT and CDR2 FQNNGV. V trimming: 5 bases; J trimming: 2 bases; junction bases outside the gene matches: 6. The CDR3 contains 15 residues. DNA for the CDR3: TGTGCCAGCAGCCCCGGAGACAGGGCCTACAATGAGCAGTTCTTC. It yields the protein CASSPGDRAYNEQFF.

The CDR3 DNA follows: TGTGCCAGCAGCCAGGACGGTAACTCTGGAAACACCATATATTTT. This sequence encodes CASSQDGNSGNTIYF. The chain has TRBV6-5 and TRBJ1-3; D is uncertain. Germline V gives CDR1 MNHEY, CDR2 SVGAGI. The CDR3 is 15 amino acids. V was clipped by 6 bases and J by 0 bases, with 12 bases between them.

The genes are TRBV4-3 and TRBJ1-2; possibly TRBD1 for D (5 bases). CDR1 is LGHNA and CDR2 is YSLEER in the germline V gene. Trimming pared 7 bases from V and 4 bases from J, leaving 16 bases between. The CDR3 is 14 residues long. The CDR3 DNA sequence: TGCGCCAGCACTCCTGACAGTGTTCCCTATGGCTACACCTTC. Translation gives CASTPDSVPYGYTF.

The V gene is TRBV7-6, the J gene TRBJ2-5; D uncertain. Trimming pared 1 base from V and 0 bases from J, leaving 6 bases between. CDR1 is SGHVS, CDR2 FNYEAQ, per germline. The CDR3 length is 14 residues. The CDR3 coding sequence is TGTGCCAGCAGCTTAGGGTGGGACCAAGAGACCCAGTACTTC. It specifies CASSLGWDQETQYF. Combining the CDR3 with reference TRBV7-6 and TRBJ2-5 gives the whole variable domain GAGVSQSPRYKVTKRGQDVALRCDPISGHVSLYWYRQALGQGPEFLTYFNYEAQQDKSGLPNDRFSAERPEGSISTLTIQRTEQRDSAMYRCASSLGWDQETQYFGPGTRLLVL.

The V gene is TRBV19, the J gene TRBJ2-2; possible D gene TRBD1, 6 bases. V was pared by 4 bases and J by 1 base, with 13 bases between. This CDR3 region has 16 residues. Germline CDR1 and CDR2: LNHDA and SQIVND (reference sequence). The CDR3 DNA follows: TGTGCCAGTAGTACACCGGGACAATTGAACACCGGGGAGCTGTTTTTT. Its translation: CASSTPGQLNTGELFF.

This chain links TRBV10-3 with TRBJ2-1; D is unresolved. CDR1 is ENHRY and CDR2 is SYGVKD in the germline V gene. V lost 11 bases, J lost 0 bases, and 8 bases lay in between. The CDR3 spans 12 residues. CDR3 residues: CAVLSSYNEQFF. The CDR3, as DNA: TGTGCCGTACTGAGCTCCTACAATGAGCAGTTCTTC.

The chain links TRBV19 to TRBJ2-7; 7 bases agree with TRBD2. J gave up 3 bases and V 4 bases, and 6 bases lay outside the gene matches. The CDR3 has 14 residues. Germline V gives CDR1 LNHDA, CDR2 SQIVND (reference sequence). The CDR3 sequence is CASSRASGVYEQYF. CDR3 in DNA: TGTGCCAGTAGTAGGGCTAGCGGAGTCTACGAGCAGTACTTC.

This clone was recorded once. The rearrangement links TRBV5-1 to TRBJ2-1, with unresolved D. The CDR3 spans 14 residues. The germline gives CDR1 SGHRS, CDR2 YFSETQ. V lost 1 base to trimming and J lost 6 bases, with 11 bases between them. The chain's CDR3 is CASSLRLVGNEQFF. The CDR3 nucleotides read TGCGCCAGCAGCTTGAGGCTAGTGGGCAATGAGCAGTTCTTC.

The chain links TRBV5-1 to TRBJ2-1, with 10 bases that match TRBD2. V was pared by 4 bases and J by 1 base, with 5 bases of the junction left unmatched. The CDR3 covers 16 residues. The germline V gene encodes CDR1 SGHRS and CDR2 YFSETQ. The DNA of the CDR3 is TGCGCCAGCAGCCCGACTAGCGGGTCTTCCTACAATGAGCAGTTCTTC. Protein sequence: CASSPTSGSSYNEQFF.

The V and J genes are TRBV5-6 and TRBJ2-4, with D tentatively TRBD1 or TRBD2 (5 bases each). Trimming stripped 4 bases from V and 0 bases from J, with 14 bases between. This CDR3 spans 16 amino acids. Germline CDR1 SGHDT, CDR2 YYEEEE. DNA for the CDR3: TGTGCCAGCAGCCTTGGGGGTTCTTTAGCCAAAAACATTCAGTACTTC. Translated: CASSLGGSLAKNIQYF.

This chain links TRBV6-5 with TRBJ1-2; 7 bases fit TRBD1. After removal of 10 bases from V and 4 bases from J, the junction contained 9 bases not matched to a gene. Germline CDR1 MNHEY, CDR2 SVGAGI. The CDR3 loop spans 13 amino acids. As DNA, the CDR3 is TGTGCCACCCAAGGGACAGCTCCCTATGGCTACACCTTC. This translates into CATQGTAPYGYTF.

The CDR3 DNA follows: TGCAGTGCTAGAGAGCAGGGCTACACCTTC. Its translation: CSAREQGYTF. The chain couples TRBV20-1 to TRBJ1-2; D is undetermined. Germline CDR1 DFQATT, CDR2 SNEGSKA (reference sequence). V shed 0 bases and J shed 8 bases, with 4 bases lying between them. The CDR3 extends over 10 amino acids.

The V gene is TRBV3-1 (or the pseudogene TRBV3-2), the J gene TRBJ1-1; 9 positions match TRBD1. There are 13 residues in the CDR3. The V and J ends lost 5 bases and 11 bases, in that order; junction bases with no gene match: 9. The germline gives CDR1 LGHDT, CDR2 YNNKEL (reference sequence). The CDR3 region is CASSDRQGGRAFF. In nucleotides, the CDR3 is TGTGCCAGCAGCGATCGACAGGGGGGTCGGGCTTTCTTT.

The chain has TRBV6-5 and TRBJ1-3; 8 bases align to TRBD1. This CDR3 has 12 residues. V shed 9 bases and J 4 bases; nucleotides not matched to a gene: 2. The germline CDR1 and CDR2 sequences are MNHEY and SVGAGI. The chain's CDR3 is CASRTGGNTIYF. The CDR3 coding sequence is TGTGCCAGTAGGACAGGGGGAAACACCATATATTTT.

This clone was recorded only once. J is TRBJ1-2 and V is TRBV5-1; a possible D gene is TRBD1 (6 bases). Germline V gene data show CDR1 as SGHRS and CDR2 as YFSETQ. V was trimmed by 6 bases and J by 4 bases, leaving 16 bases between them. CDR3 length equals 14 residues. The CDR3 nucleotides are TGCGCCAGCACCCCTCCAGGGGCCTCCTATGGCTACACCTTC. Its translation: CASTPPGASYGYTF.

The rearrangement links TRBV5-1 to TRBJ1-4; D gene uncertain. Trimming took off 4 bases at V and 2 bases at J, with 15 bases between the two ends. CDR1 is SGHRS, CDR2 YFSETQ, per germline. This CDR3 has 16 amino acids. The chain's CDR3 is CASSMAPTATNEKLFF. CDR3 sequence (DNA): TGCGCCAGCAGCATGGCTCCTACAGCGACTAATGAAAAACTGTTTTTT.

V and J are TRBV9 and TRBJ1-1; TRBD1 is a possible D gene (5 bases). The CDR3 sequence is 13 residues long. Germline lookup yields CDR1 SGDLS and CDR2 YYNGEE. Between the trimmed V and J ends, which lost 1 base and 3 bases, there was a span of 7 bases. Here the CDR3 reads CASSVRGDTEAFF. The CDR3 region has the DNA TGTGCCAGCAGCGTACGGGGGGACACTGAAGCTTTCTTT.

CDR3 bases: TGCGCCAGCAGCTTCGGACAGGGTCCAGATACGCAGTATTTT. Residues: CASSFGQGPDTQYF. The chain carries TRBV5-1 and TRBJ2-3, with TRBD1 identical over 8 bases. The CDR3 has 14 residues. Germline V lookup: CDR1 SGHRS, CDR2 YFSETQ. V trimming: 2 bases; J trimming: 4 bases; junction bases outside the gene matches: 3.

V is TRBV5-1 and J is TRBJ2-7, with 10 bases that match TRBD1. V lost 1 base to trimming and J lost 4 bases; unmatched junction nucleotides: 2. This CDR3 has 14 residues. Germline CDR1 SGHRS, CDR2 YFSETQ. CDR3 residues: CASSLLGQGYEQYF. The DNA for the CDR3 is TGCGCCAGCAGCTTGCTGGGACAGGGGTACGAGCAGTACTTC. Using reference TRBV5-1 and TRBJ2-7 for the parts outside the CDR3, the full variable domain is KAGVTQTPRYLIKTRGQQVTLSCSPISGHRSVSWYQQTPGQGLQFLFEYFSETQRNKGNFPGRFSGRQFSNSRSEMNVSTLELGDSALYLCASSLLGQGYEQYFGPGTRLTVT.

This clone was detected only once. The chain combines TRBV6-2 or TRBV6-3 with TRBJ1-2, with a weak D call TRBD1 (6 bases). The germline V gene encodes CDR1 MNHEY and CDR2 SVGEGT. The length of the CDR3 is 14 residues. V was shortened by 2 bases and J by 0 bases, with 7 bases between the two germline ends. CDR3 protein: CASSYRTANYGYTF. CDR3 nucleotides: TGTGCCAGCAGTTACCGGACAGCTAACTATGGCTACACCTTC.